The sequence of this TCR beta chain was determined in a study of blood T cell repertoires in COVID-19. Study overall: From T cells, B-cell-depleted T cells, or PBMCs came the material, which was cDNA or gDNA.

V was clipped by 0 bases and J by 10 bases; unmatched bases: 6. From germline, CDR1 is SGHTS and CDR2 YDEGEE. The CDR3 has 14 residues. The authors' processing: Counts of nucleated cells, estimated from reference gene primer amplification, were obtained. Method: immunoSEQ multiplex PCR; TCRdb's copy keeps in-frame clones and lacks some. V and J calls and clone size are as listed in that table; D and trimming were resolved from the DNA. The repertoire holds some 180,000 clones, with around nine tenths as singletons. The gene calls are TRBV5-8 and TRBJ2-1; 8 bases agree with TRBD1. This TCR came from a woman older than 75 with COVID-19, enrolled during active disease. Sequenced: peripheral blood. DNA for the CDR3: TGTGCCAGCAGCTTGGCCGACAGGGGCGGGGAGCAGTTCTTC. Protein product: CASSLADRGGEQFF.